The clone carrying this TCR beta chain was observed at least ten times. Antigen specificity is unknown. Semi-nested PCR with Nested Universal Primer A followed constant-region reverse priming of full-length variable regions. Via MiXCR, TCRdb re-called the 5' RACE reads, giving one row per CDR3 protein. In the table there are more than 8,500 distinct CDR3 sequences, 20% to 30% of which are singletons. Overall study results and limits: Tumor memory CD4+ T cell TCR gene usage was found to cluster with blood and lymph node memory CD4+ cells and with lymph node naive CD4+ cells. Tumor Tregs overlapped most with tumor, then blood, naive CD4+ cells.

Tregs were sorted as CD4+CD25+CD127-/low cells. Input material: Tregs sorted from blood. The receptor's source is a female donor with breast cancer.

CDR3 in DNA: TGTGCCAGCAGTGCCTGGAACAATGAGCAGTTCTTC. It is translated as CASSAWNNEQFF. J is TRBJ2-1 and V is TRBV2; D ambiguous. V dropped 4 bases and J dropped 5 bases, with 6 bases sitting between them. CDR1 and CDR2 (germline): SNHLY, FYNNEI. The CDR3 length is 12 residues.